This T cell receptor beta chain appears in the sequencing data of a study of radiotherapy plus CTLA-4 blockade in lung cancer. The table came from immunoSEQ multiplex PCR; TCRdb's copy has only in-frame clones and leaves some out. The sample contains about 45,000 clones, roughly 64% of which appear only once. Study-level results: Among reported predictors of response, early blood T cell clone dynamics with interferon-beta performed best.

The CDR3 spans 14 residues. Germline V gene data show CDR1 as SGHRS and CDR2 as YFSETQ. Trimming at V came to 5 bases and at J to 7 bases, leaving 3 bases not matched to a gene. The sample holds a few counts of this clone. Its antigen is unidentified. The TCR sequence derives from a human donor with non-small cell lung cancer who had a partial response to radiotherapy plus ipilimumab. The sample consisted of peripheral blood, taken from a patient treated with radiotherapy plus ipilimumab. The genes are TRBV5-1 and TRBJ1-6; 10 bases line up with TRBD1. This CDR3 is CASSSGQGNSPLHF. The CDR3 coding sequence is TGCGCCAGCAGTTCGGGACAGGGGAATTCACCCCTCCACTTT.